What follows is one T cell receptor (beta chain) and its context. This CDR3 spans 14 amino acids. V gave up 2 bases and J gave up 8 bases, with 14 bases separating them. Germline CDR1 and CDR2: MNHNS and SASEGT. TCRdb's table, derived via immunoSEQ multiplex PCR, lists solely in-frame clones and lacks some. The sample has roughly 320,000 clones, around 87% seen once. The data belong to a study of Ad26.COV2.S vaccination and SARS-CoV-2 variants. Treatment noted: roughly 19 received Ad26.COV2.S at low or high dose, single or two shots; a few received placebo; per-sample allocation not given. Day 63 following the first vaccine or placebo injection was when the samples were taken. In Boston, the donor was an adult between 18-55 years of age.

The clonotype originates from a person aged 18-65 years who received the Ad26.COV2.S COVID-19 vaccine or a placebo. Source: peripheral blood, taken in a trial of Ad26.COV2.S vaccine versus placebo. The chain links TRBV6-1 to TRBJ2-3; a possible D gene is TRBD2 (7 bases). CDR3 nucleotide sequence: TGTGCCAGCAGTGAATGGGAGGGGGGAGGTACGCAGTATTTT. Amino acid sequence: CASSEWEGGGTQYF.